This record covers a single T cell receptor (beta chain). Its antigen is unknown. Base qualities were left out, and no much larger clone turns up one base away. This sample is part of a study of T cells in Graves' hyperthyroidism and ophthalmopathy (dated by TCRdb to 2018 to 2020). Regarding the complete study: Peripheral blood was collected at initial diagnosis, before any treatment. To identify distinguishing TCR V-J signatures, a discovery cohort of 95 to 100 patients was used, comprising 40 to 45 with Graves' ophthalmopathy and 55 to 65 with stable Graves' hyperthyroidism. Whether ophthalmopathy could be predicted prospectively was tested in an independent validation cohort made up of roughly 19 hyperthyroidism patients plus 17 patients who later progressed to ophthalmopathy. The 95 to 100 discovery patients were divided at random into training and test sets in a 7:3 ratio. In roughly six Graves' hyperthyroidism patients, the study also compared T-cell repertoires from thyroid tissue with T-cell repertoires from blood. After sampling, hyperthyroidism patients received methimazole starting at 30 mg daily, and ophthalmopathy patients received high-dose intravenous methylprednisolone. TCR Vbeta CDR3 sequencing of some 140 peripheral blood samples (roughly 43 ophthalmopathy, roughly 74 hyperthyroidism and roughly 17 progressor patients) is reported in the paper. What the study reported, not specific to this receptor: In validation, the model predicted progression to ophthalmopathy a median of roughly 6.1 months before onset, with roughly 71% sensitivity and almost 75% specificity. In cross-validation, a model built on a 13 V-J signature told ophthalmopathy apart from stable hyperthyroidism with 85% to 90% sensitivity and around 83% specificity, and in testing the same model reached 80%/75%. Most expanded thyroid clonotypes (frequency above 0.001) were also detected in blood, a finding suggesting that blood repertoires may reflect thyroid immune responses. Sample size was not statistically predetermined, and blinding of investigators to group allocation was not performed.

Amplification of TCR beta CDR3 regions was carried out from RNA transcripts. A first-round RT-PCR of the TCR CDR3 used the HTBI primer set with the Qiagen OneStep RT-PCR kit. Libraries were constructed in a second round of multiplex PCR, after which size selection and purification were carried out. Sequencing of the libraries was done on an Illumina HiSeq2000 using paired-end 100 bp reads. Processing in the source paper ran as follows. SOAPnuke was used to process the raw data, removing reads that contained adapters or uncalled bases, had a mean Phred below 15, or lacked an exact match to the constant primer or identifier. COPE v1.2.5 was used to merge the high-quality paired reads, and each unique nucleotide sequence was defined as a clonotype. MiTCR v1.1 was used to align clonotypes to the IMGT TRBV, TRBD and TRBJ reference segments. Analysis was restricted to V-J combinations with a frequency above 0.0001, which covered roughly 99% of repertoires. The TCS score was defined as F50 (clonal expansion) divided by E x V (chaos), with BLOSUM62-based TCRdist calculated between CDR3 peptides within each V-J. Welch's t-statistics and random forest reduced 450 to 600 V-J features to around 14, which were used in a naive Bayes classifier (R e1071). TCRdb itself trimmed the public reads at Q25 with fastp, ran MiXCR and retained productive beta chains. Every CDR3 protein is listed once, alongside the most common genes and DNA of its rows. The V and J calls were determined by TCRdb, not by the authors. The sample table shows 370,000 or so distinct CDR3 sequences, and around an eighth are seen once. The ten largest clones take up around 21% of the sample.

Reading from cysteine to phenylalanine, the CDR3 counts 13 amino acids. Only the CDR3 portion is preserved as DNA: 39 bases, with reading frame beginning at the first base. CDR1 and CDR2, looked up from the germline V gene, are SQVTM and ANQGSEA. V and J are trimmed by 7 bases and 7 bases, and the gene matches miss 9 bases of the junction. The hyperthyroidism patients were between 18 and 65 years old and newly diagnosed, with a disease duration of less than 2 months. The study excluded patients with uncontrolled infections, other autoimmune diseases, pregnancy or lactation. Diagnoses were established on the basis of clinical symptoms, serum thyroxine and TRAb, thyroid ultrasound, and orbital computed tomography. For progressor patients, blood was drawn at the first diagnosis of hyperthyroidism, before any ophthalmopathy symptoms had appeared. Ficoll-Paque density gradient centrifugation was used to isolate PBMCs from about 10 ml of fresh peripheral blood. Progressor patients were first diagnosed with Graves' hyperthyroidism and then developed ophthalmopathy during follow-up. Total RNA was extracted with Trizol reagent, and quality was checked on an Agilent 2100 Bioanalyzer.

The receptor was derived from a man younger than 45 with Graves' hyperthyroidism that later progressed to Graves' ophthalmopathy. Input material: blood. The rearrangement joined TRBV29-1 to TRBJ2-7; 11 central bases correspond to TRBD2. The DNA sequence follows: TGCAGCGCTGGACGTAGCGGGGGGGCAGAGCAGTACTTC. This is translated as CSAGRSGGAEQYF.